The clone carrying this T cell receptor (beta chain) was seen only once. Its antigen remains unknown. The data were taken from a study of graft-versus-host responses after intestinal transplantation. Study details: Recipients had transplants, and these were multivisceral, liver-intestinal, or isolated intestinal. Each recipient received anti-thymocyte globulin induction, then tacrolimus and steroids for around three years.

The repertoire was sequenced with immunoSEQ multiplex PCR; TCRdb's copy has only in-frame clones and lacks some. This table has just under 65,000 clones, around nine tenths appearing once. Germline CDR1 is MNHNY and CDR2 is SVGAGI (reference sequence). The length of the CDR3 is 15 residues. The V gene lost 2 bases and the J gene lost 3 bases, with 13 bases spanning the gap. Study-wide points: Individuals carrying graft-donor T cell macrochimerism showed high graft-versus-host to host-versus-graft clonal ratios in allografts.

This specimen consisted of unstimulated CD8+ T cells sorted from spleen or lymph node cells, obtained before transplant. This chain links TRBV6-6 with TRBJ1-1; TRBD1 is a possible D gene (5 bases). The receptor was isolated from a human donor who was the organ donor for an intestinal transplant. CDR3 sequence: CASSYPPGMDTEAFF. The CDR3 DNA follows: TGTGCCAGCAGTTACCCTCCAGGGATGGACACTGAAGCTTTCTTT.